Listed here are 26 T cell receptor beta chains from one sample, sequenced in a study of post-analysis software for immune sequencing data. Study results and caveats: Comparison of patients with controls showed four or five TRBV segments more frequent in patients, TRBV5-6, TRBV5-1 and TRBV20-1 among them.

TCR beta libraries were prepared from cDNA with unique molecular identifiers. TCRdb reanalysed the PCR reads using MiXCR and keeps one entry per CDR3 protein. The sample records 550,000 to 700,000 distinct CDR3 sequences, roughly 46% being singletons. Their target antigens are unknown. The specimen was blood. The source is a girl aged 5-17 years with multiple sclerosis.

V and J are TRBV12-3 or TRBV12-4 and TRBJ1-2; perhaps TRBD1 as D (6 bases). The length of the CDR3 is 14 residues. The V end was cut by 5 bases, the J end by 5 bases, with 15 bases between. In DNA form, the CDR3 reads TGTGCCAGCAGTCCCCGACAGGTCCTTTATGGCTACACCTTC. Protein sequence: CASSPRQVLYGYTF.

Only one count was recorded for this clonotype. The V and J genes are TRBV5-6 and TRBJ2-7, with no clear D. The germline V gene has CDR1 SGHDT and CDR2 YYEEEE. The CDR3 runs to 13 residues. The germline V and J ends were trimmed by 5 bases and 3 bases, with 12 bases remaining between them. The CDR3 nucleotides read TGTGCCAGCAGTCCTTCGCCTCACTACGAGCAGTACTTC. This sequence encodes CASSPSPHYEQYF.

V usage is TRBV5-5 and J usage is TRBJ2-4, with D maybe TRBD1 (6 bases). The germline CDR1 and CDR2 sequences are SGHKS and YYEKEE (reference sequence). There are 17 residues in the CDR3. V lost 1 base and J lost 2, with 16 bases in between. The CDR3 DNA reads TGTGCCAGCAGCTTGAGTTGGTACAGGGACACCAAAAACATTCAGTACTTC. Translating gives CASSLSWYRDTKNIQYF.

This clonotype was observed a few times. This chain connects TRBV5-1 to TRBJ2-3, with TRBD2 matching 14 bases. CDR1 is SGHRS and CDR2 is YFSETQ in the germline V gene. The junction had 5 bases not matched to a gene; V was cut back by 7 bases and J by 1 base. The CDR3 is 16 amino acids. CDR3 bases: TGCGCCAGCCAGGGACTAGCGGGGGACCGCACAGATACGCAGTATTTT. This sequence encodes CASQGLAGDRTDTQYF. The whole variable domain, filled in from reference TRBV5-1 and TRBJ2-3, reads KAGVTQTPRYLIKTRGQQVTLSCSPISGHRSVSWYQQTPGQGLQFLFEYFSETQRNKGNFPGRFSGRQFSNSRSEMNVSTLELGDSALYLCASQGLAGDRTDTQYFGPGTRLTVL.

V usage is TRBV4-2 and J usage is TRBJ1-3, with unresolved D. V gave up 0 bases and J gave up 0 bases, with 6 bases separating them. Germline V gene lookup returns CDR1 LGHNA and CDR2 YNFKEQ. This CDR3 region has 15 residues. The CDR3 DNA reads as TGTGCCAGCAGCCAAGAGACCAACTCTGGAAACACCATATATTTT. It yields the protein CASSQETNSGNTIYF.

V gene TRBV4-1 combines with J gene TRBJ2-7, with D possibly being TRBD2 (6 bases). The CDR3 has 14 residues. V was shortened by 0 bases and J by 4 bases, with 10 bases between the two germline ends. Germline CDR1 reads MGHRA; CDR2 reads YSYEKL. In DNA, the CDR3 is TGCGCCAGCAGCCAAGATTGGCGGGGTTACGAGCAGTACTTC. Translation: CASSQDWRGYEQYF.

This clonotype has more than one count but fewer than ten. The chain couples TRBV6-6 to TRBJ1-5, with 8 bases aligning to TRBD1. Germline assignment: CDR1 MNHNY and CDR2 SVGAGI (reference sequence). CDR3 size: 15 residues. Losses at the gene ends were 6 bases for V and 5 bases for J; bases not matched to a gene: 9. CDR3 sequence reads: CASSEYGQGHQPQHF. The CDR3, as DNA: TGTGCCAGCAGCGAATACGGACAGGGACATCAGCCCCAGCATTTT.

The rearrangement uses TRBV25-1 and TRBJ2-7, with TRBD2 identical over 10 bases. The CDR3 consists of 15 residues. CDR1 and CDR2 from the germline V gene are MGHDK and SYGVNS. The J segment lost 7 bases and the V segment lost 2 bases, leaving 8 bases of the junction unmatched. The CDR3 sequence: CASSEGSSGSTEQYF. Here the CDR3 DNA reads TGTGCCAGCAGTGAAGGGTCTAGCGGGAGCACTGAGCAGTACTTC.

The table lists this clonotype with a few counts. The chain recombines TRBV5-1 with TRBJ2-5; D may be TRBD2 (6 bases). The CDR3 spans 14 residues. Between the trimmed V and J ends, which lost 1 base and 2 bases, there was a span of 9 bases. In germline, CDR1 is SGHRS, CDR2 YFSETQ. The chain's CDR3 is CASSLNGRQETQYF. For the CDR3, the DNA is TGCGCCAGCAGCTTGAACGGGAGACAAGAGACCCAGTACTTC.

This clonotype was observed a handful of times. The rearrangement joins TRBV11-3 to TRBJ2-1; tentative D call: TRBD2 (5 bases). V was shortened by 1 base and J by 8 bases, with 21 bases between the two germline ends. The CDR3 covers 17 residues. Germline values: CDR1 SGHNT, CDR2 YENEEA. The CDR3 DNA is TGTGCCAGCAGCTTAGCTCTGGCTAGCCTAGGATCGGATGAGCAGTTCTTC. Protein sequence: CASSLALASLGSDEQFF.

This clonotype was seen once. The J gene is TRBJ1-4, the V gene TRBV10-3, with 8 bases matching TRBD1. Looked up from germline, CDR1 is ENHRY and CDR2 is SYGVKD. This CDR3 is 13 amino acids long. The V gene end was trimmed by 6 bases and the J gene end by 7 bases; junction bases not matched to a gene: 4. CDR3 protein: CAIRPDRAEKLFF. DNA for the CDR3: TGTGCCATCAGACCGGACAGGGCTGAAAAACTGTTTTTT.

The chain employs TRBV20-1 and TRBJ2-1; TRBD2 is a possible D gene (6 bases). V dropped 3 bases and J dropped 5 bases, with 14 bases sitting between them. The CDR3 totals 14 residues. The germline V gene encodes CDR1 DFQATT and CDR2 SNEGSKA (reference sequence). The CDR3 nucleotides are TGCAGTGCTAGGGCCCCGGGGGATCACAATGAGCAGTTCTTC. Translation gives CSARAPGDHNEQFF.

This chain joins TRBV5-6 and TRBJ1-1; no definite D call. V lost 0 bases and J 8 bases, leaving 11 bases between the germline ends. Germline V CDR1 and CDR2: SGHDT, YYEEEE. The CDR3 length is 13 residues. The DNA for the CDR3 is TGTGCCAGCAGCTTGGCCGAGGACCCAGAAGCTTTCTTT. It translates to CASSLAEDPEAFF.

The chain is built from TRBV27 and TRBJ1-1; D is ambiguous. Trimming shortened V by 0 bases and J by 3 bases, and 8 bases separated the two germline ends. The germline gives CDR1 MNHEY, CDR2 SMNVEV (reference sequence). This CDR3 spans 14 amino acids. The CDR3 DNA sequence: TGTGCCAGCAGTTTATCGAGCGGGGACACTGAAGCTTTCTTT. Encoded protein: CASSLSSGDTEAFF.

A remark on this clonotype: A junction boundary mismatches the germline segment, possibly from a read error. V usage is TRBV5-1 and J usage is TRBJ2-1, with 10 bases matching TRBD2. The CDR3 totals 15 residues. The germline V gene has CDR1 SGHRS and CDR2 YFSETQ. CDR3 residues: CASSVAGGSYNGQFF. As DNA, the CDR3 is TGCGCCAGCAGCGTAGCGGGAGGATCCTACAATGGGCAGTTCTTC.

In its sample, this clonotype was seen a few times. The chain combines TRBV6-2 or TRBV6-3 with TRBJ2-3; D call uncertain. CDR1 MNHEY and CDR2 SVGEGT come from the germline V gene. V was clipped by 0 bases and J by 0 bases, with 4 bases between them. CDR3 length: 14 amino acids. The DNA of the CDR3 is TGTGCCAGCAGTTACTCGGAGAGCACAGATACGCAGTATTTT. This codes for CASSYSESTDTQYF.

Notes on this clonotype: A junction end diverges from the germline sequence, so it may reflect a read error. The chain links TRBV20-1 to TRBJ2-5; perhaps TRBD1 as D (7 bases). CDR1 DFQATT and CDR2 SNEGSKA come from the germline V gene (reference sequence). The CDR3 has 15 residues. The CDR3: CSARDQEGAGETQYF. The DNA of the CDR3 is TGTAGTGCTAGAGATCAGGAGGGGGCCGGGGAGACCCAGTACTTC.

The chain has TRBV6-6 and TRBJ1-1; a possible D gene is TRBD1 (6 bases). The V gene's germline CDR1 is MNHNY and CDR2 SVGAGI (reference sequence). This CDR3 has 17 amino acids. Trimming left V 8 bases short and J 4 bases short, with 26 bases between. CDR3 bases: TGTGCCAGCGATAATAAGGGCAGGGGCGCAAGGGGCACTGAAGCTTTCTTT. Translated: CASDNKGRGARGTEAFF.

The chain couples TRBV29-1 to TRBJ2-7, with 7 positions matching TRBD1. The CDR3 loop spans 13 amino acids. The germline V gene encodes CDR1 SQVTM and CDR2 ANQGSEA. V dropped 6 bases and J dropped 0; count of bases not matched to a gene: 5. CDR3 protein: CSVYGTDSYEQYF. CDR3 nucleotide sequence: TGCAGCGTATATGGGACAGACTCCTACGAGCAGTACTTC.

This chain uses TRBV4-2 with TRBJ2-7, with 15 bases fitting TRBD2. Germline V CDR1 and CDR2: LGHNA, YNFKEQ. V dropped 3 bases and J dropped 6; count of bases not matched to a gene: 6. CDR3 length: 16 residues. As DNA, the CDR3 is TGTGCCAGCAGCCAGGCCGGGACTAGCGGGAGGAGCGAGCAGTACTTC. It translates to CASSQAGTSGRSEQYF.

This clonotype showed up just once. The rearrangement uses TRBV12-3 or TRBV12-4 and TRBJ2-1, with a tentative D call TRBD2 (5 bases). V lost 6 bases, J lost 2 bases, and 11 bases lay in between. The CDR3 is 14 amino acids. CDR3: CASRKRGPYNEQFF. Written as DNA, the CDR3 is TGTGCCAGCAGGAAGCGCGGGCCCTACAATGAGCAGTTCTTC.

This clonotype was observed a handful of times. The chain recombines TRBV10-3 with TRBJ1-2; no firm D call. Trimming took off 0 bases at V and 6 bases at J, with 8 bases between the two ends. The CDR3 length is 13 residues. CDR1 is ENHRY and CDR2 is SYGVKD in the germline V gene. CDR3 sequence: CAISESRTDGYTF. CDR3 DNA sequence: TGTGCCATCAGTGAGTCGAGAACGGATGGCTACACCTTC.

This clonotype has more than one count but fewer than ten. The chain employs TRBV7-3 and TRBJ2-1; no reliable D call. Germline assignment: CDR1 SGHTA and CDR2 FQGTGA. This CDR3 has 15 residues. The V and J ends lost 3 bases and 0 bases respectively, with 9 bases between them. DNA for the CDR3: TGTGCCAGCAGCTTGTCCGCAGACTCCTACAATGAGCAGTTCTTC. It encodes CASSLSADSYNEQFF. The full variable domain, completed using reference TRBV7-3 and TRBJ2-1, is GAGVSQTPSNKVTEKGKYVELRCDPISGHTALYWYRQSLGQGPEFLIYFQGTGAADDSGLPNDRFFAVRPEGSVSTLKIQRTERGDSAVYLCASSLSADSYNEQFFGPGTRLTVL.

V usage is TRBV7-2 and J usage is TRBJ1-2; D unresolved. Between the trimmed V and J ends, which lost 1 base and 3 bases, there was a span of 9 bases. The CDR3 has 14 residues. The germline CDR1 and CDR2 sequences are SGHTA and FQGNSA. The CDR3 region has the DNA TGTGCCAGCAGCTTAGAGATCAACGACTATGGCTACACCTTC. Translating it yields CASSLEINDYGYTF.

This clonotype was found a few times. This chain connects TRBV20-1 to TRBJ2-4; 9 bases fit TRBD1. Per the germline V gene, CDR1 is DFQATT and CDR2 is SNEGSKA (reference sequence). The CDR3 length is 15 residues. The V and J ends lost 6 bases and 5 bases, in that order; junction bases with no gene match: 11. The CDR3, as DNA: TGCAGTGCAAACAGGGGGCATTTACGGGAAAACATTCAGTACTTC. Its translation is CSANRGHLRENIQYF.

There are a few counts of this clonotype. The gene calls are TRBV13 and TRBJ2-5; 9 positions match TRBD2. Per germline, CDR1 PRHDT and CDR2 FYEKMQ (reference sequence). V was pared by 5 bases and J by 11 bases, with 18 bases of the junction left unmatched. The CDR3 consists of 16 residues. Here the CDR3 DNA reads TGTGCCAGCAGCCCGCGGGCGGGAGGGATCCCTAAGGAGCAGTACTTC. This gives the protein CASSPRAGGIPKEQYF.